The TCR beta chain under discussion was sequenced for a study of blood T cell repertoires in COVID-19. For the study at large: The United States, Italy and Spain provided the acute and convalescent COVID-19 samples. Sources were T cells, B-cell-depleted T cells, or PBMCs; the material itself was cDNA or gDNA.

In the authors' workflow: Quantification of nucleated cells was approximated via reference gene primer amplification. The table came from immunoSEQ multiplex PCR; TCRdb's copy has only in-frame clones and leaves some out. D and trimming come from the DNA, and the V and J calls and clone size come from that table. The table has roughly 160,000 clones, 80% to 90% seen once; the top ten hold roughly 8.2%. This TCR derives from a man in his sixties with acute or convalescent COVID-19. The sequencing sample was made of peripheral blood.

CDR3 nucleotide sequence: TGTGCCAGCAGTGAGGGCGACAGGGTGACTTTCTTT. This sequence encodes CASSEGDRVTFF. The genes are TRBV6-1 and TRBJ1-1; 7 positions agree with TRBD1. V was pared by 3 bases and J by 12 bases, with 7 bases of the junction left unmatched. Germline V CDR1 and CDR2: MNHNS, SASEGT. The CDR3 runs 12 residues.